This TCR beta chain was sequenced for a study of spatial heterogeneity in lung cancer. Study-level information: Two to three years after resection was the median timing of the follow-up PBMC samples, which were sequenced when available.

Every molecule of TCR cDNA had its own unique molecular identifier. TCRdb reprocessed the 5' RACE reads with MiXCR, giving one entry per CDR3 protein. This sample carries about 120,000 distinct CDR3 sequences, 12% of them seen once, and the ten largest clones take approximately 17%. This clonotype was seen a handful of times. This CDR3 is 16 amino acids long. V was cut by 0 bases and J by 2 bases, with 13 bases left in between. The germline V gene encodes CDR1 SGHRS and CDR2 YFSETQ. The sample's time point: blood at routine non-recurrence follow-up after resection. Unsorted whole RNA samples from tumor, nontumor lung or frozen PBMC were sequenced.

The sample was PBMCs, taken at follow-up. The sequence derives from a male donor with early-stage non-small cell lung cancer. The V gene is TRBV5-1, the J gene TRBJ2-3; maybe TRBD2 (6 bases). The CDR3 bases are TGCGCCAGCAGCTTGGGGAGGGCAACACACACAGATACGCAGTATTTT. Translating gives CASSLGRATHTDTQYF. The full variable domain, in which reference TRBV5-1 and TRBJ2-3 provide the parts outside the CDR3, is KAGVTQTPRYLIKTRGQQVTLSCSPISGHRSVSWYQQTPGQGLQFLFEYFSETQRNKGNFPGRFSGRQFSNSRSEMNVSTLELGDSALYLCASSLGRATHTDTQYFGPGTRLTVL.